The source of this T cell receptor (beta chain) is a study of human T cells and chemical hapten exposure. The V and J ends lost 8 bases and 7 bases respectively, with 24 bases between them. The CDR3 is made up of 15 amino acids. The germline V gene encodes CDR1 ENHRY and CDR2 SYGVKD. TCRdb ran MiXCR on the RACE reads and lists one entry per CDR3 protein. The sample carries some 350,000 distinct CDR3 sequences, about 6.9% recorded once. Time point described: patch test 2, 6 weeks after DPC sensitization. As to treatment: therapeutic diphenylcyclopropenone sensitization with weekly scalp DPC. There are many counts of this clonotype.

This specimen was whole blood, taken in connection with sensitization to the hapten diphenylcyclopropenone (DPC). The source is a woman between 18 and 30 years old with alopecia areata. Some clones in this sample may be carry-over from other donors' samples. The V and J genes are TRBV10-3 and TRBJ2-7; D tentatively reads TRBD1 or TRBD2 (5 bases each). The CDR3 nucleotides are TGTGCCATCTTACAAGGCGGGCAGGGAGTCGGGGAGCAGTACTTC. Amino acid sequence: CAILQGGQGVGEQYF.